This TCR beta chain was found in a study of CD8+CD57+ T cells in acquired aplastic anemia. Study details: Mean DNA quantity obtained from sorted CD4+ and CD8+ cells was 3 to 4 ug.

The CDR3 contains 18 residues. Deletions cut 4 bases from V and 0 bases from J, with 21 bases between. CDR1 is SGHRS and CDR2 is YFSETQ in the germline V gene. This clonotype came up many times. Its antigen is not identified. Findings and limits, study-wide: In common between the patients and the controls were some 29 CD8+ CDR3 sequences. CD8+ Simpson's diversity showed no significant patient-control difference.

Patients picked for sequencing had shown CD8+CD57+ cell expansion detected by flow cytometry. Profiling that covered TCR beta VDJ and CDR3 relied on genomic DNA as its template. Via MiXCR, TCRdb re-called the reads, giving one row per CDR3 protein. The sample has 150,000 to 160,000 distinct CDR3 sequences, about 48% seen once. The receptor was isolated from a human donor with aplastic anemia. The V gene is TRBV5-1, the J gene TRBJ2-3; D may match TRBD1 or TRBD2 (5 bases each). Input material: sorted CD4+, CD8+, or CD8+CD57+ T cells (not recorded which) from PBMCs. The CDR3 bases are TGCGCCAGCAGCCTGGCGTTGGGTTCGGGACCTAGCACAGATACGCAGTATTTT. Translated, it gives CASSLALGSGPSTDTQYF.